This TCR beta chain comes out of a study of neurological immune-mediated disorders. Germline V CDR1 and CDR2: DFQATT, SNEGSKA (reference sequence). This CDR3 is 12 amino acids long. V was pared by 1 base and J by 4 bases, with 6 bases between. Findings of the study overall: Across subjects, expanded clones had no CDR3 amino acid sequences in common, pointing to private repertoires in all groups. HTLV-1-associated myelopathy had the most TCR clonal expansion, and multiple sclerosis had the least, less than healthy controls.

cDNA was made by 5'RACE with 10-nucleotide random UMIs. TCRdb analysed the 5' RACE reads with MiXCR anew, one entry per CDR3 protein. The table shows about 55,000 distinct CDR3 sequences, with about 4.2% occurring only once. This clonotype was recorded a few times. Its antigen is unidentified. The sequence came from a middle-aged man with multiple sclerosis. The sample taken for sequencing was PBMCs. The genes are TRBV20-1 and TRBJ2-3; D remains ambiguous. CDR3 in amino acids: CSARVGSDTQYF. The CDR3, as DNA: TGCAGTGCTAGAGTGGGATCAGATACGCAGTATTTT.